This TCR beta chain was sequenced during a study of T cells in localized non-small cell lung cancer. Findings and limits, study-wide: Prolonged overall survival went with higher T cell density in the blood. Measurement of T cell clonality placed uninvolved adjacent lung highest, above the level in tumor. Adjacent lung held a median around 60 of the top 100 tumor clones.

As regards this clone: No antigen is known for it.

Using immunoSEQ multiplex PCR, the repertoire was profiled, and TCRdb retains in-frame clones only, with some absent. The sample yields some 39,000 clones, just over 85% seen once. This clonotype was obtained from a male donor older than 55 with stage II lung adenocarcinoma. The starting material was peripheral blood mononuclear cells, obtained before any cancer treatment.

CDR3 in amino acids: CASSPSGAGGTEAFF. The CDR3 region has the DNA TGTGCCAGCAGCCCATCGGGGGCAGGGGGCACTGAAGCTTTCTTT. The chain recombines TRBV7-9 with TRBJ1-1; TRBD1 matches 7 bases. The CDR3 has 15 residues. The junction had 10 bases not matched to a gene; V was cut back by 5 bases and J by 4 bases. Germline values: CDR1 SEHNR, CDR2 FQNEAQ (reference sequence).